Presented here are 9 T cell receptor beta chains from one specimen sequenced in a study of T-cell reconstitution after alpha-beta-depleted transplantation in children. As it was prepared, the TCRbeta library received unique molecular identifiers. One entry per CDR3 protein, called by TCRdb with MiXCR from the PCR reads. The table shows approximately 220,000 distinct CDR3 sequences, with about 15% occurring only once. Here the sequenced sample was PBMCs, mostly from graft donor cells, taken 360 days after TCRalphabeta/CD19-depleted stem cell transplant. The receptor set was obtained from a male patient under 10 years old who had a stem cell transplant for acute lymphoblastic leukemia, so the T cells may come from the graft donor.

This clonotype has more than one count but fewer than ten. The J gene is TRBJ2-1, the V gene TRBV7-2, with 9 positions matching TRBD2. V lost 5 bases and J lost 6; bases outside the gene matches: 8. Germline values: CDR1 SGHTA, CDR2 FQGNSA. The CDR3 is 15 amino acids. CDR3 protein: CASSPRASGINEQFF. The DNA of the CDR3 is TGTGCCAGCAGCCCTCGGGCTAGCGGGATCAATGAGCAGTTCTTC.

In regard to this clonotype: One end of the junction is discordant with germline, which a read error may explain. This chain connects TRBV11-1 to TRBJ1-5; TRBD1 matches at 9 bases. The length of the CDR3 is 20 residues. Germline loops: CDR1 SGHAT, CDR2 FQDESV (reference sequence). Here the CDR3 DNA reads TGTGCCATGCCAAGTCCGGGACAGGGACCGAACGGGCCCAACAATCAGCCCAAGCATTTT. Protein sequence: CAMPSPGQGPNGPNNQPKHF.

This sequence joins TRBV5-1 and TRBJ2-3; D not certain. Trimming stripped 0 bases from V and 3 bases from J, with 8 bases between. The CDR3 covers 14 residues. Looked up from germline, CDR1 is SGHRS and CDR2 is YFSETQ. As DNA, the CDR3 is TGCGCCAGCAGCTTGGGACTCGATACAGATACGCAGTATTTT. Translated, it gives CASSLGLDTDTQYF. Drawing the rest from reference TRBV5-1 and TRBJ2-3, the complete variable domain is KAGVTQTPRYLIKTRGQQVTLSCSPISGHRSVSWYQQTPGQGLQFLFEYFSETQRNKGNFPGRFSGRQFSNSRSEMNVSTLELGDSALYLCASSLGLDTDTQYFGPGTRLTVL.

This clonotype showed up just a few times. This rearrangement joins TRBV9 to TRBJ2-5; 10 positions match TRBD2. The germline gives CDR1 SGDLS, CDR2 YYNGEE. The V segment lost 0 bases and the J segment 1 base; nucleotides outside the gene matches: 6. The CDR3 spans 17 residues. This CDR3 is CASSVDTAGGLQETQYF. The CDR3 DNA sequence: TGTGCCAGCAGCGTAGACACAGCGGGGGGGCTCCAAGAGACCCAGTACTTC.

The J gene is TRBJ1-2, the V gene TRBV4-1, with 8 bases lining up with TRBD1. CDR3 length: 18 residues. The V segment lost 4 bases and the J segment 3 bases; nucleotides outside the gene matches: 16. Germline loops: CDR1 MGHRA, CDR2 YSYEKL. CDR3 in DNA: TGCGCCAGCAGCCTAGCTCGGGCCAGGGGGCTCCGATACTATGGCTACACCTTC. Amino acid sequence: CASSLARARGLRYYGYTF.

The CDR3 region is CASSLVGTDTDTQYF. The CDR3 DNA reads TGTGCCAGCAGCTTAGTCGGGACGGATACAGATACGCAGTATTTT. The J gene is TRBJ2-3, the V gene TRBV7-2; perhaps D is TRBD1 or TRBD2 (5 bases each). CDR1 and CDR2 from the germline V gene are SGHTA and FQGNSA. The CDR3 is 15 residues long. The germline V and J ends were trimmed by 1 base and 3 bases, with 11 bases remaining between them.

This clonotype was detected a few times. The V call is TRBV18, the J call TRBJ1-1; maybe TRBD1 (6 bases). CDR1 and CDR2 from the germline V gene are KGHSH and LQKENI. The length of the CDR3 is 15 residues. The V end lost 3 bases, the J end lost 2 bases, and 13 bases lay between the germline ends. The CDR3 coding sequence is TGTGCCAGCTCACCTTTACAGGGAGGAAACACTGAAGCTTTCTTT. Translated, it gives CASSPLQGGNTEAFF.

In the case of this clonotype: A read error may be the cause here, since a much bigger clone is one base away. This CDR3 is missing its conserved last phenylalanine or tryptophan, likely due to a read error. The chain carries TRBV5-1 and TRBJ1-1; weak D call: TRBD1 (6 bases). Germline CDR1 and CDR2: SGHRS and YFSETQ. The CDR3 is 15 amino acids. Deletions cut 2 bases from V and 0 bases from J, with 11 bases between. The CDR3 protein is CASSFAGDMNTEAFV. CDR3 in DNA: TGCGCCAGCAGCTTCGCAGGGGACATGAACACTGAAGCTTTCGTT.

The gene calls are TRBV5-4 and TRBJ2-7; no clear D. The V gene lost 0 bases and the J gene lost 3 bases, with 10 bases spanning the gap. Germline lookup yields CDR1 SGHNT and CDR2 YYREEE (reference sequence). The CDR3 spans 14 residues. In DNA, the CDR3 is TGTGCCAGCAGCTTGGTTCTGGGCAGCTACGAGCAGTACTTC. Residues: CASSLVLGSYEQYF. Using reference TRBV5-4 and TRBJ2-7 for the parts outside the CDR3, the full variable domain is ETGVTQSPTHLIKTRGQQVTLRCSSQSGHNTVSWYQQALGQGPQFIFQYYREEENGRGNFPPRFSGLQFPNYSSELNVNALELDDSALYLCASSLVLGSYEQYFGPGTRLTVT.